This T cell receptor beta chain was sequenced in a study of CD8 T cells in ankylosing spondylitis. Study-wide results and caveats: A motif in TCR beta, a set of roughly eight highly homologous variants, appeared characteristic of ankylosing spondylitis blood. Disease-linked clones, CD8+, were relatively rare in peripheral blood. Earlier reports found some motif variants in synovial fluid and blood in reactive arthritis.

Germline CDR1 is SGDLS and CDR2 is YYNGEE. The V end lost 3 bases, the J end lost 3 bases, and 13 bases lay between the germline ends. This CDR3 is 14 amino acids long. This clonotype was counted many times. Its antigen is not identified. With molecular barcodes, quantitative 5'-RACE was used to make the TCR beta libraries. Each CDR3 protein gets one entry after TCRdb re-called the 5' RACE reads with MiXCR. The sample includes 40,000 to 50,000 distinct CDR3 sequences, 2.7% of them seen just once. The sequencing input was blood, either unsorted or a sorted T cell fraction (not recorded which). The chain links TRBV9 to TRBJ2-7, with D perhaps matching TRBD1 (5 bases). The sequence derives from a male donor with ankylosing spondylitis or in good health (not recorded which). This CDR3 reads CASSEPGRDYEQYF. CDR3 coding DNA: TGTGCCAGCAGCGAGCCGGGCAGGGACTACGAGCAGTACTTC.